This entry features one TCR beta chain sequence. This CDR3 is built from 17 residues. CDR1 is SGHRS and CDR2 is YFSETQ in the germline V gene. Between the trimmed V and J ends, which lost 4 bases and 7 bases, there was a span of 26 bases. The data derive from a study of blood T cell repertoires in COVID-19. Study details: The origin of the acute and convalescent COVID-19 samples was the United States, Italy and Spain.

Authors' processing steps: Nucleated cell number was recorded as an estimate derived from reference gene primer amplification. Libraries were prepared by immunoSEQ multiplex PCR; TCRdb keeps only in-frame clonotypes and omits some of them. D and trimming were read from the DNA, whereas the V and J calls and clone size are those reported in that table. The sample includes 55,000 to 70,000 clones, 91% of them seen just once. The specimen was peripheral blood. This receptor was obtained from a man aged 55 to 70 with acute or convalescent COVID-19. The rearrangement joins TRBV5-1 to TRBJ1-1; D is perhaps TRBD1 (5 bases). The CDR3 loop is CASSPGNIVGNSNEAFF. The DNA of the CDR3 is TGCGCCAGCAGCCCAGGGAACATCGTGGGGAACTCAAATGAAGCTTTCTTT.